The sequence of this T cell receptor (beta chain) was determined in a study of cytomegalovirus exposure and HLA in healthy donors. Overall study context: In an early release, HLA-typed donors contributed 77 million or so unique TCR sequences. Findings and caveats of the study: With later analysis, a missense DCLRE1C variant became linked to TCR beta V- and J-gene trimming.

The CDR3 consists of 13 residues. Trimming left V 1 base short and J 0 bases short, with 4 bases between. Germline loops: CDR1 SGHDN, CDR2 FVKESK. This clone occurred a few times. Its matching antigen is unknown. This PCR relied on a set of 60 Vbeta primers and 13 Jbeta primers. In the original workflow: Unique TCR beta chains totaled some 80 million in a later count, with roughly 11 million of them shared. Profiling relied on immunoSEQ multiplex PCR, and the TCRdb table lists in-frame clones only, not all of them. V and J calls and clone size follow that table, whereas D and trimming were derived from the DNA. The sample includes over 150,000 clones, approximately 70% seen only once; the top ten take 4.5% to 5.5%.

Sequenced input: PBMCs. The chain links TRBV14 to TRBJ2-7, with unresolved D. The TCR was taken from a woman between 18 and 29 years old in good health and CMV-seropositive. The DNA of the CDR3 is TGTGCCAGCAGCCAAGGGCACTCCTACGAGCAGTACTTC. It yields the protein CASSQGHSYEQYF.